This T cell receptor beta chain was retrieved from a study of immune evolution from preneoplasia to lung adenocarcinoma. Study results and limitations: Normal lung had the highest top T cell clone frequencies.

Germline CDR1 ENHRY, CDR2 SYGVKD. The V and J ends lost 3 bases and 4 bases respectively, with 9 bases between them. CDR3 size: 13 residues. TCRdb's table, derived via immunoSEQ multiplex PCR, lists solely in-frame clones and lacks some. Of thousands of clones listed, approximately 85% are singletons. H&E slides confirmed each diagnosis, reviewed by two pathologists independently. Regarding this clone: Its target is unknown.

This sequence originates from a person over 45 with lung adenocarcinoma. V gene TRBV10-3 combines with J gene TRBJ1-2; no clear D. Sequenced: FFPE normal lung tissue adjacent to the tumor. CDR3 nucleotides: TGTGCCATCAGTGAACAGCCGCTCTATGGCTACACCTTC. It codes for CAISEQPLYGYTF.